Each of the 27 T cell receptor beta chains below was sequenced from the same sample in a study of T cells in localized non-small cell lung cancer. Here immunoSEQ multiplex PCR was the method, and the copy in TCRdb shows in-frame clones only, minus some. The sample lists about 28,000 clones, roughly 90% seen once, with 4% to 4.5% in the top ten. The sequences come from peripheral blood mononuclear cells, collected before any cancer treatment. These receptors all stem from a woman aged 35 to 70 with stage III lung adenocarcinoma.

The chain carries TRBV6-1 and TRBJ2-1; a possible D gene is TRBD2 (6 bases). Germline-derived CDR1 and CDR2 are MNHNS and SASEGT. V was trimmed by 2 bases and J by 3 bases, leaving 20 bases between them. The CDR3 extends over 18 amino acids. CDR3 residues: CASSESGLGTLNYNEQFF. The CDR3 nucleotides read TGTGCCAGCAGTGAATCGGGGTTAGGGACTCTAAACTACAATGAGCAGTTCTTC.

The chain employs TRBV4-2 and TRBJ1-4, with TRBD1 matching over 8 bases. CDR3 length: 16 residues. CDR1 and CDR2 from the germline V gene are LGHNA and YNFKEQ. Trimming removed 0 bases from V and 8 bases from J; junction bases left unmatched: 8. The CDR3 bases are TGTGCCAGCAGCCAAGATATAGGACAGGGTCGAGAAAAACTGTTTTTT. Its translation: CASSQDIGQGREKLFF.

V and J are TRBV6-6 and TRBJ2-5; tentatively, D is TRBD2 (5 bases). The germline gives CDR1 MNHNY, CDR2 SVGAGI (reference sequence). The length of the CDR3 is 13 residues. The V end lost 0 bases, the J end lost 6 bases, and 8 bases lay between the germline ends. The CDR3 here is CASSYSTIQTQYF. In nucleotides, the CDR3 is TGTGCCAGCAGTTACTCGACTATCCAGACCCAGTACTTC.

The rearrangement uses TRBV5-1 and TRBJ2-5, with D maybe TRBD2 (5 bases). Trimming cost V 3 bases and J 5 bases, with 14 bases left between them. Germline-derived CDR1 and CDR2 are SGHRS and YFSETQ. This CDR3 is 14 amino acids long. The chain's CDR3 is CASSSLSEAETQYF. DNA for the CDR3: TGCGCCAGCAGCTCCCTTAGCGAGGCGGAGACCCAGTACTTC.

The table lists this clone with a count of one. The rearrangement links TRBV21-1 to TRBJ1-2; the table's D call, TRBD1, has no DNA check behind it. TRBV21-1 is assigned pseudogene status. The CDR3 loop spans 14 amino acids. CDR3 sequence (DNA): TGTGCCAGCAGCAAAGCCAGGGTTGGCTATGGCTACACCTTC. This sequence encodes CASSKARVGYGYTF.

V is TRBV10-2 and J is TRBJ2-7; tentative D call: TRBD2 (6 bases). The CDR3 runs to 14 residues. The germline V gene has CDR1 WSHSY and CDR2 SAAADI. V was clipped by 6 bases and J by 1 base, with 13 bases between them. This chain's CDR3 is CASREASESYEQYF. The CDR3, as DNA: TGCGCCAGCAGGGAAGCTAGCGAATCCTACGAGCAGTACTTC.

This chain connects TRBV10-2 to TRBJ1-1; a weak D match, TRBD1 (6 bases). The V gene's germline CDR1 is WSHSY and CDR2 SAAADI. Trimming left V 6 bases short and J 3 bases short, with 11 bases between. This CDR3 has 13 residues. CDR3 amino acids: CASRGQFDTEAFF. The CDR3 bases are TGCGCCAGCAGAGGACAGTTCGACACTGAAGCTTTCTTT.

The chain combines TRBV6-5 with TRBJ1-5; tentatively, D is TRBD1 (5 bases). This CDR3 contains 13 residues. CDR1 MNHEY and CDR2 SVGAGI come from the germline V gene. The germline V and J ends were trimmed by 5 bases and 7 bases, with 12 bases remaining between them. The chain's CDR3 is CASSDTEGQPQHF. The CDR3 DNA is TGTGCCAGCAGTGATACGGAGGGGCAGCCCCAGCATTTT.

The V gene is TRBV18, the J gene TRBJ1-2; tentative D call: TRBD1 (5 bases). V was clipped by 0 bases and J by 3 bases, with 20 bases between them. Germline CDR1 is KGHSH and CDR2 is LQKENI. CDR3 length: 18 amino acids. CDR3 bases: TGTGCCAGCTCACCACCCGAGGTCAGGGAGGTGGCGGACTATGGCTACACCTTC. Translating it yields CASSPPEVREVADYGYTF.

The chain links TRBV7-8 to TRBJ2-7, with TRBD1 matching 9 bases. With 8 bases clipped from V and 7 bases from J, the junction kept 12 bases outside the gene matches. Germline lookup yields CDR1 SGHVS and CDR2 FQNEAQ. The CDR3 is 14 amino acids. The CDR3 loop is CASGLDRGTGEQYF. As DNA, the CDR3 is TGTGCCAGCGGCCTGGACAGGGGAACGGGGGAGCAGTACTTC.

The rearrangement uses TRBV10-3 and TRBJ2-3, with no clear D. V lost 2 bases to trimming and J lost 1 base, with 7 bases between them. Germline values: CDR1 ENHRY, CDR2 SYGVKD. This CDR3 is 14 amino acids long. The CDR3 coding sequence is TGTGCCATCAGTGAGACAGCCGGCACAGATACGCAGTATTTT. Translated: CAISETAGTDTQYF.

This rearrangement joins TRBV5-1 to TRBJ1-2, with 7 bases fitting TRBD1. Germline CDR1 reads SGHRS; CDR2 reads YFSETQ. The CDR3 is 14 residues long. V lost 0 bases and J lost 4; bases outside the gene matches: 3. CDR3: CASSLGDSSYGYTF. The CDR3 DNA reads as TGCGCCAGCAGCTTGGGGGACAGTTCCTATGGCTACACCTTC.

The J gene is TRBJ2-2, the V gene TRBV28; TRBD2 matches 15 bases. Germline V lookup: CDR1 MDHEN, CDR2 SYDVKM. This CDR3 is built from 20 residues. With 6 bases clipped from V and 0 bases from J, the junction kept 11 bases outside the gene matches. The CDR3 nucleotides are TGTGCCAGCAGCATACCTCCGGGACTAGCGGGAGGTACGAACACCGGGGAGCTGTTTTTT. This sequence encodes CASSIPPGLAGGTNTGELFF.

This clone was seen just once. The chain has TRBV5-1 and TRBJ2-7; 10 bases map to TRBD2. This CDR3 is built from 15 residues. Germline V gene data show CDR1 as SGHRS and CDR2 as YFSETQ. V lost 2 bases and J lost 0; bases outside the gene matches: 2. The CDR3 DNA follows: TGCGCCAGCAGCTTCCTAGCGGGGGACTCCTACGAGCAGTACTTC. Its protein product is CASSFLAGDSYEQYF.

The rearrangement uses TRBV2 and TRBJ1-2; D possibly corresponds to TRBD1 (6 bases). CDR1 and CDR2 (germline): SNHLY, FYNNEI. The CDR3 is 14 residues long. V lost 7 bases and J lost 7, with 19 bases in between. CDR3 protein: CASTTYGRGTGYTF. CDR3 sequence (DNA): TGTGCCAGCACCACCTATGGTAGGGGGACTGGCTACACCTTC. Filled out from reference TRBV2 and TRBJ1-2, the complete variable domain reads EPEVTQTPSHQVTQMGQEVILRCVPISNHLYFYWYRQILGQKVEFLVSFYNNEISEKSEIFDDQFSVERPDGSNFTLKIRSTKLEDSAMYFCASTTYGRGTGYTFGSGTRLTVV.

This rearrangement joins TRBV14 to TRBJ1-5, with D uncertain. V was trimmed by 0 bases and J by 7 bases, leaving 4 bases between them. Germline V lookup: CDR1 SGHDN, CDR2 FVKESK. The CDR3 spans 12 residues. CDR3 residues: CASSQENQPQHF. DNA for the CDR3: TGTGCCAGCAGCCAAGAAAACCAGCCCCAGCATTTT.

The chain is built from TRBV10-1 and TRBJ2-1; TRBD1 matches 7 bases. The CDR3 length is 16 residues. From germline, CDR1 is WNHNN and CDR2 SYGVQD (reference sequence). V lost 0 bases and J lost 5; bases outside the gene matches: 7. As DNA, the CDR3 is TGCGCCAGCAGTGAGTCGGGCAGGGGGTTTGACAATGAGCAGTTCTTC. This gives the protein CASSESGRGFDNEQFF.

The gene calls are TRBV2 and TRBJ1-5, with TRBD1 matching over 10 bases. The CDR3 has 15 residues. V dropped 4 bases and J dropped 2; count of bases not matched to a gene: 2. CDR1 is SNHLY, CDR2 FYNNEI, per germline. As DNA, the CDR3 is TGTGCCAGCAGTGGACAGGGGGCGGGCAATCAGCCCCAGCATTTT. Its protein product is CASSGQGAGNQPQHF.

This rearrangement joins TRBV5-1 to TRBJ1-2; D is unresolved. The CDR3 is 15 amino acids. The V gene's germline CDR1 is SGHRS and CDR2 YFSETQ. V lost 4 bases and J lost 6, with 19 bases in between. In DNA form, the CDR3 reads TGCGCCAGCAGCCTGGGAGGTAAGGGCCCGGATGGCTACACCTTC. Protein sequence: CASSLGGKGPDGYTF.

This clone was found once. The chain links TRBV6-6 to TRBJ2-1; D is uncertain. CDR3 length: 13 residues. Germline V CDR1 and CDR2: MNHNY, SVGAGI (reference sequence). Trimming cost V 6 bases and J 8 bases, with 14 bases left between them. CDR3 DNA sequence: TGTGCCAGCAGCGGACCTCAACGGGATGAGCAGTTCTTC. Protein sequence: CASSGPQRDEQFF.

The chain joins TRBV30 to TRBJ2-3; D gene uncertain. Between the trimmed V and J ends, which lost 3 bases and 6 bases, there was a span of 16 bases. Germline lookup yields CDR1 GTSNPN and CDR2 SVGIG (reference sequence). This CDR3 contains 14 residues. CDR3: CAWSPKLNRDTQYF. In DNA form, the CDR3 reads TGTGCCTGGAGCCCTAAGCTTAACCGGGATACGCAGTATTTT.

The J gene is TRBJ1-3, the V gene TRBV28; D gene uncertain. V was shortened by 1 base and J by 4 bases, with 11 bases between the two germline ends. The germline V gene encodes CDR1 MDHEN and CDR2 SYDVKM. The CDR3 totals 15 residues. The chain's CDR3 is CASSLSSGSGNTIYF. The DNA for the CDR3 is TGTGCCAGCAGTTTATCGTCGGGATCCGGAAACACCATATATTTT.

The genes are TRBV7-3 and TRBJ2-3, with TRBD2 as a possible D gene (6 bases). Trimming removed 2 bases at V and 3 bases at J, with 9 bases between. Germline V gene data show CDR1 as SGHTA and CDR2 as FQGTGA. The CDR3 is made up of 14 amino acids. The CDR3 DNA reads as TGTGCCAGCAGCTTAGCGGGGAGAACAGATACGCAGTATTTT. It encodes CASSLAGRTDTQYF.

The V gene is TRBV9, the J gene TRBJ2-3; 8 positions match TRBD2. The CDR3 consists of 15 residues. CDR1 SGDLS and CDR2 YYNGEE come from the germline V gene. Germline trimming cut 1 base from V and 5 bases from J; bases unmatched to any gene: 6. CDR3 region: CASSVQGLGRDTQYF. CDR3 DNA: TGTGCCAGCAGCGTACAGGGACTAGGGCGAGATACGCAGTATTTT. Complete variable domain (other parts from reference TRBV9 and TRBJ2-3): DSGVTQTPKHLITATGQRVTLRCSPRSGDLSVYWYQQSLDQGLQFLIQYYNGEERAKGNILERFSAQQFPDLHSELNLSSLELGDSALYFCASSVQGLGRDTQYFGPGTRLTVL.

The chain couples TRBV9 to TRBJ2-7; the match to TRBD1 covers 8 bases. Germline CDR1 SGDLS, CDR2 YYNGEE. The CDR3 totals 15 residues. The V and J ends lost 0 bases and 7 bases, in that order; junction bases with no gene match: 9. The CDR3 protein is CASSVGLRGREEQYF. The DNA of the CDR3 is TGTGCCAGCAGCGTAGGGCTCAGGGGGCGCGAAGAGCAGTACTTC.

The rearrangement uses TRBV6-5 and TRBJ2-7; 8 bases agree with TRBD1. CDR1 is MNHEY, CDR2 SVGAGI, per germline. This CDR3 region has 15 residues. Trimming at V came to 6 bases and at J to 2 bases, leaving 9 bases not matched to a gene. The CDR3 DNA follows: TGTGCCAGCAGGGGTCGGACAGGGTCCCCCTACGAGCAGTACTTC. Its protein product is CASRGRTGSPYEQYF.

The CDR3 region is CASSPPGHLEKLFF. The CDR3 region has the DNA TGTGCCAGCAGTCCCCCGGGCCACCTTGAAAAACTGTTTTTT. The chain couples TRBV28 to TRBJ1-4; D is unresolved. Germline V gene lookup returns CDR1 MDHEN and CDR2 SYDVKM. Trimming pared 5 bases from V and 7 bases from J, leaving 14 bases between. CDR3 size: 14 residues.